This record covers a single TCR beta chain. Its specificity is unknown. This specimen comes from a study of T cells in Graves' hyperthyroidism and ophthalmopathy. Study conclusions and caveats: Ophthalmopathy cases were set apart from stable hyperthyroidism by a 13 V-J model. Progression to ophthalmopathy was predicted a median of approximately seven months early.

Amplification yielded TCR beta CDR3 regions, with RNA transcripts as the source. Primed by the HTBI set, a first-round RT-PCR was run on the TCR CDR3. TCRdb redid the calling of the multiplex PCR reads with MiXCR, one entry per CDR3 protein. The sample records 750,000 to 900,000 distinct CDR3 sequences, roughly 40% being singletons. V was cut by 5 bases and J by 3 bases, with 8 bases left in between. This CDR3 region has 12 residues. In making diagnoses, clinical symptoms, serum thyroxine and TRAb, thyroid ultrasound and orbital computed tomography were all used. The specimen was blood. The chain links TRBV12-3 or TRBV12-4 to TRBJ2-7; D not resolved. This sequence originates from a man aged 18 to 30 with Graves' hyperthyroidism. The CDR3 loop is CASSVTIYEQYF. CDR3 sequence (DNA): TGTGCCAGCAGTGTTACAATCTACGAGCAGTACTTC.